The rows below give T cell receptor beta chains drawn from one sample of a study of T cells in narcolepsy. The repertoire was sequenced with immunoSEQ multiplex PCR; TCRdb's copy has only in-frame clones and lacks some. The sample holds tens of thousands of clones; around four fifths are singletons and the top ten take about 0.84%. The sequencing sample was made of CD45RA- memory CD4+ T cells from PBMCs. The receptors were gathered from a human donor with narcolepsy. Both conserved end residues are trimmed from each CDR3.

CDR3 length	V gene	J gene	CDR3 protein
14	TRBV11-3	TRBJ2-7	ASSLGQGQGSYEQY
12	TRBV19	TRBJ1-5	ASSTWGSNQPQH
13	TRBV27	TRBJ2-7	ASSLSAGGAYEQY
11	TRBV11-3	TRBJ2-3	ASSLQGRDTQY
14	TRBV4-2	TRBJ1-4	ASSQPPLQGGEKLF
11	TRBV6-4	TRBJ1-5	ASSEQQNQPQH
12	TRBV6-5	TRBJ1-1	ASTQWGSGTEAF
18	TRBV6-1	TRBJ1-4	ASSAKKKTDGRDRTLRLF
12	TRBV6-5	TRBJ1-5	ASSRDRSNQPQH
17	TRBV7-2	TRBJ2-1	ASSFLPRRLAGNNNEQF
12	TRBV15	TRBJ2-3	ATSRGAGTDTQY
8	TRBV29-1	TRBJ2-3	SVYTDTQY
13	TRBV9	TRBJ2-3	ASSVVSTSTDTQY
15	TRBV27	TRBJ1-5	ASSATRQSYSNQPQH
15	TRBV4-2	TRBJ1-6	ASSQVGQGGGNSPLH
14	TRBV5-4	TRBJ2-4	ASSLGADEAKNIQY
16	TRBV15	TRBJ2-1	ATSRDNQLQSSYNEQF
12	TRBV29-1	TRBJ2-3	SVSIAGGTDTQY
13	TRBV7-9	TRBJ2-7	ASSLVGQGHGEQY
12	TRBV2	TRBJ1-5	ASSDAGKSQPQH
14	TRBV7-8	TRBJ1-6	ASSPRRGGPASPLH
16	TRBV5-6	TRBJ2-7	ASSLFGGLGTLSYEQY
13	TRBV5-1	TRBJ2-3	ASSLVAGYPDTQY
14	TRBV9	TRBJ2-2	ASSGGEGQHTGELF